The T cell receptor beta chain described here comes from a study of T cell responses to AZD1222 COVID-19 vaccine. Study-wide background: Analyses pooled second doses at about 4 or about 12 weeks. Study observations and caveats: Baseline serostatus was positive in only a handful of AZD1222 recipients.

TCRdb's table, derived via immunoSEQ multiplex PCR, lists solely in-frame clones and lacks some. The table shows tens of thousands of clones, with 80% to 85% occurring only once. Trimming left V 7 bases short and J 1 base short, with 12 bases between. The CDR3 has 13 residues. Germline assignment: CDR1 GTSNPN and CDR2 SVGIG (reference sequence). As regards this clone: Antigen specificity is unknown.

The genes are TRBV30 and TRBJ2-3, with D uncertain. This sequence originates from an adult in good health. Sequenced here: peripheral blood, sampled on day 0 of AZD1222 vaccination. In DNA form, the CDR3 reads TGTGCCTTCCTTATACCGGGCACAGATACGCAGTATTTT. It translates to CAFLIPGTDTQYF. The full variable domain, in which reference TRBV30 and TRBJ2-3 provide the parts outside the CDR3, is SQTIHQWPATLVQPVGSPLSLECTVEGTSNPNLYWYRQAAGRGLQLLFYSVGIGQISSEVPQNLSASRPQDRQFILSSKKLLLSDSGFYLCAFLIPGTDTQYFGPGTRLTVL.